This T cell receptor beta chain was captured in a study of blood T cell repertoires in COVID-19. In the source study's methods: By means of reference gene primer amplification, nucleated cell counts were estimated. Only in-frame clones appear in the TCRdb table, and some are missing; sequencing was by immunoSEQ multiplex PCR. V, J and clone size reflect that table, while D and trimming were determined from the DNA. The table records tens of thousands of clones, 80% to 90% of them present only once. The CDR3 length is 14 residues. CDR1 SNHLY and CDR2 FYNNEI come from the germline V gene. Trimming left V 3 bases short and J 3 bases short, with 11 bases between.

The chain employs TRBV2 and TRBJ1-1, with D possibly being TRBD1 (6 bases). The clonotype comes from a woman over 75 with active or convalescent COVID-19. Sequencing input: peripheral blood. CDR3 residues: CASSEGGAYTEAFF. DNA of the CDR3: TGTGCCAGCAGTGAGGGGGGGGCTTACACTGAAGCTTTCTTT.